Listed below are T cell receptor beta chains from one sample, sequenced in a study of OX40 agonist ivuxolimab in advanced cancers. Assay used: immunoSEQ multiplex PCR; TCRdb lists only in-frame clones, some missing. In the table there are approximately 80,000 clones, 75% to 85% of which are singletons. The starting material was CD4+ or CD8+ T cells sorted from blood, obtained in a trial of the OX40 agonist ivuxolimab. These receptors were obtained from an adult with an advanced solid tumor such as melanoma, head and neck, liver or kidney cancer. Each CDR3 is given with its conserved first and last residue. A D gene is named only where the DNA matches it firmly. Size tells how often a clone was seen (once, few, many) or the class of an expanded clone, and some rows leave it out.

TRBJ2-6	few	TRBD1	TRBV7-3	TGTGCCAGCAGCGGTGACAGGGCCGGGGCCAACGTCCTGACTTTC	CASSGDRAGANVLTF
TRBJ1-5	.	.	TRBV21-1	TGTGCCAGCAGCAAAGGCGGACAGAACAATCAGCCCCAGCATTTT	CASSKGGQNNQPQHF
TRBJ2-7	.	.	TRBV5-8	TGTGCCAGCAGCCCCCCCACAGCCCCTACGAAGCAGTACTTC	CASSPPTAPTKQYF
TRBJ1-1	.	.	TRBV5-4	.	CASSFGPGLQNTEAFF
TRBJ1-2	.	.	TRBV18	TGTGCCAGCTCACCAATGGCAGGGGTTAACTATGGCTACACCTTC	CASSPMAGVNYGYTF
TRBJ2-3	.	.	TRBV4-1	TGCGCCAGCAGCCAAGGACAGACCGGAGATACGCAGTATTTT	CASSQGQTGDTQYF
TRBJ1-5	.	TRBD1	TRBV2	TGTGCCAGCAGCCTACAACCAGGGGGCCCACAGCCCCAGCATTTT	CASSLQPGGPQPQHF
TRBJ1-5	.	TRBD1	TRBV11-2	TGTGCCAGCAGCCCTGGACAGGGTAGCAATCAGCCCCAGCATTTT	CASSPGQGSNQPQHF
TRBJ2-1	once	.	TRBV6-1	TGTGCCAGCAGCACCGGCAGGGTTCGTAGCAATGAGCAGTTCTTC	CASSTGRVRSNEQFF
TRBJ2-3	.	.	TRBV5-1	TGCGCCAGCAGCTTGGCCCCCGGACTAAACACAGATACGCAGTATTTT	CASSLAPGLNTDTQYF
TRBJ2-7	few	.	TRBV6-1	TGTGCCAGCAGTGAGACAGTTACCTACGAGCAGTACTTC	CASSETVTYEQYF
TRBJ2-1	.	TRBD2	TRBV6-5	TGTGCCAGCAGCCCTATGGGCGGGGGTTACAATGAGCAGTTCTTC	CASSPMGGGYNEQFF
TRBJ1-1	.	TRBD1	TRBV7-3	TGTGCCAGCAGCCGGGACAGTTCGAACACTGAAGCTTTCTTT	CASSRDSSNTEAFF
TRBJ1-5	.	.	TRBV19	TGTGCCAGTAGTCTCCTGGGGGCTTCCCAGCCCCAGCATTTT	CASSLLGASQPQHF
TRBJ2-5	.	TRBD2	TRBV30	TGTGCCTGGAGTGTACGTAGCGGGGGGCGGGAGACCCAGTACTTC	CAWSVRSGGRETQYF
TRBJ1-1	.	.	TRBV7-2	TGTGCCAGCAGCTCAATGACAGACACTGAAGCTTTCTTT	CASSSMTDTEAFF
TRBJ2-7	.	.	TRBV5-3	TGTGCCAGAAGCCCTGTTGCGGGGGAGCAGTACTTC	CARSPVAGEQYF
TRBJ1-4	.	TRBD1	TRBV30	TGTGCCTTAACCCGGACAGGGCCGGTTGAAAAACTGTTTTTT	CALTRTGPVEKLFF
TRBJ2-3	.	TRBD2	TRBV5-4	TGTGCCAGCAGCCGGGGTGGGGGGGGCACAGATACGCAGTATTTT	CASSRGGGGTDTQYF
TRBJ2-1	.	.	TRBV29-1	TGCAGCGTTGACATACCCACCTCTCTGGAGCAGTTCTTC	CSVDIPTSLEQFF
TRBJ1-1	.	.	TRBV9	TGTGCCAGCAGCCCTAGGTCGAACAGGGCGGCTGAAGCTTTCTTT	CASSPRSNRAAEAFF
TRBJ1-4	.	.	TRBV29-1	TGCAGCGTTAGTGGGTTAGGTGAAAAACTGTTTTTT	CSVSGLGEKLFF
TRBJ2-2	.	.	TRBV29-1	TGCAGCGTTGAAGGTCTGCTTGGGCGCAGCGCCGGGGAGCTGTTTTTT	CSVEGLLGRSAGELFF
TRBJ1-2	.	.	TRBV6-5	TGTGCCAGCAGTTACTCAGGAGGGAACTATGGCTACACCTTC	CASSYSGGNYGYTF
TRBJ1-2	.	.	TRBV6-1	TGTGCCAGCAGTGAACTAACAGGGAACTATGGCTACACCTTC	CASSELTGNYGYTF
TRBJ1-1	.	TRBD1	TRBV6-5	TGTGCCAGCAGTTCCCGCCACGGGACAGGTAACACTGAAGCTTTCTTT	CASSSRHGTGNTEAFF
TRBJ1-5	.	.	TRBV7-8	TGTGCCAGCAGCTTAGAGCGCGGGGGCGGTCAGCCCCAGCATTTT	CASSLERGGGQPQHF
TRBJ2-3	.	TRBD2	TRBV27	TGTGCCAGCAGTCCGGGGGGGGTGACAGATACGCAGTATTTT	CASSPGGVTDTQYF